This T cell receptor beta chain was documented in a study of early T cells in non-severe SARS-CoV-2 infection. Across the study: Chains stayed unpaired after sequencing of bulk RNA from unsorted whole blood.

TCRdb re-called the 5' RACE reads through MiXCR, storing one row per CDR3 protein. The table lists tens of thousands of distinct CDR3 sequences, approximately 6.1% of them singletons. V shed 6 bases and J shed 3 bases, with 18 bases lying between them. Germline V CDR1 and CDR2: MNHEY, SMNVEV (reference sequence). The CDR3 runs 15 residues. This clonotype was detected ten times or more. The antigen is not known. The study, taken as a whole, reports: A preference for anti-spike CD8 responses marked VDJdb matching, which missed private and CD4 specificities.

The chain uses TRBV27 and TRBJ2-7; a possible D gene is TRBD1 (6 bases). Sequencing was performed on whole blood. The receptor was derived from an adult who was a healthcare worker with PCR-confirmed SARS-CoV-2 infection or an uninfected control (not recorded which). The CDR3 here is CASSSLLRTVYEQYF. CDR3 in DNA: TGTGCCAGCAGCTCCCTCCTTCGGACAGTCTACGAGCAGTACTTC.